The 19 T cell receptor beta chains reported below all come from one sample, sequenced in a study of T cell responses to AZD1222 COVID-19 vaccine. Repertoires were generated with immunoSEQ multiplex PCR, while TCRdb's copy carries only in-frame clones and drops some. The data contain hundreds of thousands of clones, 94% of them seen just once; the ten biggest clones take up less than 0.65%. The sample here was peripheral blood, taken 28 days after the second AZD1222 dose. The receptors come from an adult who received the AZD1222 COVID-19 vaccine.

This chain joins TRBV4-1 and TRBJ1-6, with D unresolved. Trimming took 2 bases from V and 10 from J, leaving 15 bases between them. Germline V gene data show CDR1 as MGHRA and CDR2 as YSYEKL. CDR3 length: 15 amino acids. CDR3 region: CASSQPTRAGSPLHF. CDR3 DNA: TGCGCCAGCAGCCAACCGACACGGGCTGGGTCACCCCTCCACTTT.

CDR3: CASSYLKGDYGYTF. CDR3 coding DNA: TGTGCCAGCAGTTATCTGAAGGGGGACTATGGCTACACCTTC. The rearrangement uses TRBV6-5 and TRBJ1-2; D possibly corresponds to TRBD1 (6 bases). This CDR3 region has 14 residues. Germline assignment: CDR1 MNHEY and CDR2 SVGAGI. V was clipped by 3 bases and J by 3 bases, with 11 bases between them.

The CDR3 sequence is CASSPGVGGLDEQYF. The CDR3 nucleotides are TGTGCCAGCAGCCCAGGGGTCGGGGGCCTCGACGAGCAGTACTTC. The chain has TRBV9 and TRBJ2-7; either TRBD1 or TRBD2 may fit D (6 bases each). Trimming removed 4 bases from V and 5 bases from J, with 19 bases in between. The V gene's germline CDR1 is SGDLS and CDR2 YYNGEE. CDR3 size: 15 residues.

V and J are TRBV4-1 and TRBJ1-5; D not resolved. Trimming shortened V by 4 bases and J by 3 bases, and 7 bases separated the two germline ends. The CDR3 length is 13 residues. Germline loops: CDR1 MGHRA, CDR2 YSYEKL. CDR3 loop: CASSLGINQPQHF. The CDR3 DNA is TGCGCCAGCAGCCTCGGGATCAATCAGCCCCAGCATTTT.

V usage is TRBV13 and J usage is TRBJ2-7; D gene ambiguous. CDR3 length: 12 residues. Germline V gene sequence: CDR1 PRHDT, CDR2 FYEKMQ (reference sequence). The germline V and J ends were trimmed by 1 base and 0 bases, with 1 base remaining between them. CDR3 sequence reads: CASSLASYEQYF. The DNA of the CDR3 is TGTGCCAGCAGCTTAGCCTCCTACGAGCAGTACTTC.

CDR3 residues: CAIRTGRDSPLHF. CDR3 sequence (DNA): TGTGCCATCAGGACAGGGCGGGATTCACCCCTCCACTTT. The chain has TRBV10-3 and TRBJ1-6; 7 bases are a match to TRBD1. This CDR3 comprises 13 residues. Germline V gene lookup returns CDR1 ENHRY and CDR2 SYGVKD. V lost 6 bases to trimming and J lost 8 bases; unmatched junction nucleotides: 4.

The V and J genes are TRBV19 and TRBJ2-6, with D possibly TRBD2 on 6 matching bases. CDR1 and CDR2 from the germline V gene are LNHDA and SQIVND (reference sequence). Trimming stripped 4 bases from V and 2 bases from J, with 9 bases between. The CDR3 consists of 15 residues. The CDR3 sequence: CASSNAGTGANVLTF. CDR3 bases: TGTGCCAGTAGTAACGCGGGAACTGGGGCCAACGTCCTGACTTTC.

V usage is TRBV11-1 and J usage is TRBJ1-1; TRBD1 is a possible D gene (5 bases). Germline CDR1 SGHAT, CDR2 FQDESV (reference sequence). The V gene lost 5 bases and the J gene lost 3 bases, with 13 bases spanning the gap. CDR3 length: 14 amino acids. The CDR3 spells CASSPGVRDTEAFF. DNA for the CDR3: TGTGCCAGCAGCCCGGGGGTAAGGGACACTGAAGCTTTCTTT.

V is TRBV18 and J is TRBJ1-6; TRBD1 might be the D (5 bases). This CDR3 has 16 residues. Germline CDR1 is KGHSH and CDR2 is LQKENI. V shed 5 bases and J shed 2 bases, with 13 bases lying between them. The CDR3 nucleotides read TGTGCCAGCTCAGCAGGGATCCGGACCTATAATTCACCCCTCCACTTT. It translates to CASSAGIRTYNSPLHF. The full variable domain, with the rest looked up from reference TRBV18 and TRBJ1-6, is NAGVMQNPRHLVRRRGQEARLRCSPMKGHSHVYWYRQLPEEGLKFMVYLQKENIIDESGMPKERFSAEFPKEGPSILRIQQVVRGDSAAYFCASSAGIRTYNSPLHFGNGTRLTVT.

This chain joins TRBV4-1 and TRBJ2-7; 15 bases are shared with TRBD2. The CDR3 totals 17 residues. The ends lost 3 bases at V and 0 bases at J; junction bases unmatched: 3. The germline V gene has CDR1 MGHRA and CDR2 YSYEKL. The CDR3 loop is CASSHRTSGGDSYEQYF. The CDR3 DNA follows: TGCGCCAGCAGCCACCGGACTAGCGGGGGGGACTCCTACGAGCAGTACTTC.

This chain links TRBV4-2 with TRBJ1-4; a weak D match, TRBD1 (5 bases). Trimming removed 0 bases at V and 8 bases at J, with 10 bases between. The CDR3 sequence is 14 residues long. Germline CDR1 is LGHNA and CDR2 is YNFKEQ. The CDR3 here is CASSQDRGLEKLFF. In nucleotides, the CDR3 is TGTGCCAGCAGCCAAGATCGGGGACTCGAAAAACTGTTTTTT.

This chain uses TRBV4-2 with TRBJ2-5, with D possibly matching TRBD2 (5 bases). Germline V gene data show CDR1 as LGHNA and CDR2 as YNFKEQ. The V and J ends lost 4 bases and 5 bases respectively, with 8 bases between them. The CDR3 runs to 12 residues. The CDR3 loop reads CASSPPGETQYF. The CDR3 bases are TGTGCCAGCAGCCCTCCGGGGGAGACCCAGTACTTC.

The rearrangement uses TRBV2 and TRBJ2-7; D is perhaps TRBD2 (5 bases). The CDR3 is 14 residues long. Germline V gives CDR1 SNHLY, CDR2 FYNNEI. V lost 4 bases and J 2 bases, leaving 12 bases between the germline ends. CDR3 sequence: CASSGLPSPYEQYF. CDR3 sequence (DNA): TGTGCCAGCAGTGGTCTTCCTAGCCCCTACGAGCAGTACTTC.

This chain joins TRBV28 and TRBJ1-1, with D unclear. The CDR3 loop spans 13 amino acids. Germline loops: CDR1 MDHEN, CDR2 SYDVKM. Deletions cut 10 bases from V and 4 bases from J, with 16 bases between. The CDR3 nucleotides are TGTGCCACTCTAGTGGCTTTGGGCACTGAAGCTTTCTTT. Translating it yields CATLVALGTEAFF. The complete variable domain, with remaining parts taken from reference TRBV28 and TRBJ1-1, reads DVKVTQSSRYLVKRTGEKVFLECVQDMDHENMFWYRQDPGLGLRLIYFSYDVKMKEKGDIPEGYSVSREKKERFSLILESASTNQTSMYLCATLVALGTEAFFGQGTRLTVV.

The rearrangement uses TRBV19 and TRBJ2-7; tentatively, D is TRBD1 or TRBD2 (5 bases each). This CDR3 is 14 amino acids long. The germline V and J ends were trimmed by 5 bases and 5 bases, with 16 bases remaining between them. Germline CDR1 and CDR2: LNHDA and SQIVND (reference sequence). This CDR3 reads CASSYPGTPDEQYF. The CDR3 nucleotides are TGTGCCAGTAGTTACCCCGGGACCCCCGACGAGCAGTACTTC.

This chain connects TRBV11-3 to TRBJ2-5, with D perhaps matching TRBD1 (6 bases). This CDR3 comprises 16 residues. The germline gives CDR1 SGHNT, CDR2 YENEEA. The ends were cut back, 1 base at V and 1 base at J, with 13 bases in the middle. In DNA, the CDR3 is TGTGCCAGCAGCTTAGGTCTACAGGGAGCCCAAGAGACCCAGTACTTC. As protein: CASSLGLQGAQETQYF.

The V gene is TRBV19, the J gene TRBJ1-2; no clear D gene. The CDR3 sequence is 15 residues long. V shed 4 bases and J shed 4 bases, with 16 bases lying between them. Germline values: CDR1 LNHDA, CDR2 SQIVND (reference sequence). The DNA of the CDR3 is TGTGCCAGTAGTAGATATGGAACGGGGAGCTATGGCTACACCTTC. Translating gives CASSRYGTGSYGYTF.

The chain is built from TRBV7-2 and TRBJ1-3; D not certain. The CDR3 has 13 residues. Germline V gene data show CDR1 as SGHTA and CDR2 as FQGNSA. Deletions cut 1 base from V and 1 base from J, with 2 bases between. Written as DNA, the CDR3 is TGTGCCAGCAGCTTAGAGTCTGGAAACACCATATATTTT. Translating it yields CASSLESGNTIYF.

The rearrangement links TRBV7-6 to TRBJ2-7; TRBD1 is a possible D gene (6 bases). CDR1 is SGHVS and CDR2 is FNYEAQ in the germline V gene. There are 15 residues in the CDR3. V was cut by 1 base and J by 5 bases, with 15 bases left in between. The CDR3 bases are TGTGCCAGCAGCTTAGGCGCAGGGGTGATGGACGAGCAGTACTTC. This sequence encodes CASSLGAGVMDEQYF.